The clone carrying this T cell receptor (beta chain) was observed at least ten times. RNA transcripts provided the source from which TCR beta CDR3 regions were amplified. First-round RT-PCR targeting the TCR CDR3 was performed with the HTBI primer set. TCRdb reprocessed the multiplex PCR reads with MiXCR, giving one entry per CDR3 protein. The sample comprises roughly 350,000 distinct CDR3 sequences, over 11% of which are singletons, and 20% to 25% rests with the top ten. These data come from a study of T cells in Graves' hyperthyroidism and ophthalmopathy. The CDR3 has 15 residues. With V trimmed by 1 base and J by 3 bases, 4 bases remained unmatched. Germline CDR1 SGHVS, CDR2 FQNEAQ. Newly diagnosed hyperthyroidism patients aged 18 to 65 years had disease lasting under 2 months.

Sequencing was done on a sample of blood. The source is a woman in her twenties or thirties with Graves' hyperthyroidism. This chain joins TRBV7-8 and TRBJ2-3; 7 nucleotides match TRBD2. This chain's CDR3 is CASSLGGRWTDTQYF. CDR3 nucleotides: TGTGCCAGCAGCTTAGGCGGGAGATGGACAGATACGCAGTATTTT.